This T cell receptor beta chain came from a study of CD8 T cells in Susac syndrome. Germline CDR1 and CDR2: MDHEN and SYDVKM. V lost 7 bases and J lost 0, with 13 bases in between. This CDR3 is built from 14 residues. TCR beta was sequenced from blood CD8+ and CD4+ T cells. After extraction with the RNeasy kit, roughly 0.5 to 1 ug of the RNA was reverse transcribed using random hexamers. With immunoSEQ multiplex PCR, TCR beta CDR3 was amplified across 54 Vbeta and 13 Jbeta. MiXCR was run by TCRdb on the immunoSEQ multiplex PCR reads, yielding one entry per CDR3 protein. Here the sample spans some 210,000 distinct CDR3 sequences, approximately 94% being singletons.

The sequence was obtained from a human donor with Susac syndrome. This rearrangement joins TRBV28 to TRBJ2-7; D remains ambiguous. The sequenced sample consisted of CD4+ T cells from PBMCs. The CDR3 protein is CASTLGSDSYEQYF. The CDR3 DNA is TGTGCCAGCACCCTAGGGTCCGACTCCTACGAGCAGTACTTC.